This TCR delta chain was identified during a study of γδ T cells in repeated Plasmodium falciparum infection. About the research overall: Malaria-naive adults were infected with P. falciparum NF54 four times over around 600 days. Study results and limitations: Waves of new clonotype selection appeared after repeated controlled infections in Vdelta2-negative, largely Vdelta1+, gammadelta T cells.

Both TRG and TRD chains were sequenced from each sorted sample. TCRdb redid the clone calls on the multiplex PCR reads with CATT. This sample has 90,000 to 95,000 delta-chain clones, with approximately 1% found just once. The CDR3 contains 19 residues. Germline V gene data show CDR1 as GEAIGNYY and CDR2 as EKD. Bulk repertoires came from Vgamma9/Vdelta2+ or Vdelta2-negative gammadelta T cells flow-sorted from PBMC. This clone was picked up a small number of times. Its specificity is not known. This likely came from a read error, as a far larger clone is one base away. The source of this sequence is a pool of human donors (malaria-infected and uninfected, not separated). The chain joins TRDV2 to TRDJ1; 7 bases agree with TRDD3. TCRdb leaves out the J gene; it was filled in here by matching the DNA to germline. The sequenced sample consisted of gamma-delta T cells from blood. The CDR3 region is CACDTSPSAYWGGTDKLIF. CDR3 DNA: TGCGCCTGTGACACAAGCCCTAGTGCCTACTGGGGAGGAACCGATAAACTCATCTTT.